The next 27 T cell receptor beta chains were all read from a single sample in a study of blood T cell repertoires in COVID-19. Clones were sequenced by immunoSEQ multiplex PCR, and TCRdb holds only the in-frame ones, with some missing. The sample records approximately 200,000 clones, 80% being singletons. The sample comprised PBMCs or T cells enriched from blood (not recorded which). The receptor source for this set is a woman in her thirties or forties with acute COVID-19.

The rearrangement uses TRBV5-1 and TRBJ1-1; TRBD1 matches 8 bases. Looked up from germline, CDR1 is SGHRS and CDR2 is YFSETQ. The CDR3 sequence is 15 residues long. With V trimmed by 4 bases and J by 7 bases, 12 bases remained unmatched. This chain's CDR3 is CASSEGTGEWYEAFF. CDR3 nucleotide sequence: TGCGCCAGCAGCGAGGGGACAGGAGAGTGGTATGAAGCTTTCTTT.

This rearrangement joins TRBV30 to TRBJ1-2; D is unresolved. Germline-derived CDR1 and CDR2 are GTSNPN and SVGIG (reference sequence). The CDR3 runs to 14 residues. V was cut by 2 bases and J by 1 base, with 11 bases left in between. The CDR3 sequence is CAWSKSGVNYGYTF. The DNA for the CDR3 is TGTGCCTGGAGTAAGTCAGGCGTTAACTATGGCTACACCTTC.

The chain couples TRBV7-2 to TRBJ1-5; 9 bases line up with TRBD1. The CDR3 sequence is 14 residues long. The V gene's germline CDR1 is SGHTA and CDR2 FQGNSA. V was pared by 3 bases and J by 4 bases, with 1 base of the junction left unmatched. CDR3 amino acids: CASSLGTGNQPQHF. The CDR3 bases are TGTGCCAGCAGCTTGGGGACAGGGAATCAGCCCCAGCATTTT.

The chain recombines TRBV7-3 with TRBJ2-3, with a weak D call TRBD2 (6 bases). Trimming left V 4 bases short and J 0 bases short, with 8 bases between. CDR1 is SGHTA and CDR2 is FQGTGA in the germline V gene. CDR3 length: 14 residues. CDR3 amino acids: CASSYGGSTDTQYF. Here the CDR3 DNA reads TGTGCCAGCAGCTACGGGGGAAGCACAGATACGCAGTATTTT.

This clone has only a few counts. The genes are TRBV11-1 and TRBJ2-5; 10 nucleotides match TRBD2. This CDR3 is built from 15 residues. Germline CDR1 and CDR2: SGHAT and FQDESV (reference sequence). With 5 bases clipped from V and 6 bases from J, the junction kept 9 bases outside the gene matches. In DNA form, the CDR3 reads TGTGCCAGCAGCGAAGCGGGGGGGGCCGGAAAGACCCAGTACTTC. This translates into CASSEAGGAGKTQYF.

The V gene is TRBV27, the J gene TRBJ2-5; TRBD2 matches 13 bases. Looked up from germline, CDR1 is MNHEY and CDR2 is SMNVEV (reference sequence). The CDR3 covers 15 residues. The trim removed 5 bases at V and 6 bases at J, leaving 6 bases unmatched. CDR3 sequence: CASSLGLAGAKTQYF. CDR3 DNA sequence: TGTGCCAGCAGTCTCGGACTAGCGGGAGCGAAGACCCAGTACTTC.

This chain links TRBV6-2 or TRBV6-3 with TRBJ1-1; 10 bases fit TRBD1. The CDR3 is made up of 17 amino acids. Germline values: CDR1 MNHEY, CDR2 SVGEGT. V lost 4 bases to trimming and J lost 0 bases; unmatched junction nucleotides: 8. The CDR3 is CASSSTDRGIMNTEAFF. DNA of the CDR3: TGTGCCAGCAGTTCTACGGACAGGGGGATTATGAACACTGAAGCTTTCTTT.

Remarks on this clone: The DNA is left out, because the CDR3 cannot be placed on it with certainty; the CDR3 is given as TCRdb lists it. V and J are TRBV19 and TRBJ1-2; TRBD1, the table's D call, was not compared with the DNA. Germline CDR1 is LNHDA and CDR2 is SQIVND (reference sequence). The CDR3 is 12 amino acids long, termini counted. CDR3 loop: CASSFGQGAGTF.

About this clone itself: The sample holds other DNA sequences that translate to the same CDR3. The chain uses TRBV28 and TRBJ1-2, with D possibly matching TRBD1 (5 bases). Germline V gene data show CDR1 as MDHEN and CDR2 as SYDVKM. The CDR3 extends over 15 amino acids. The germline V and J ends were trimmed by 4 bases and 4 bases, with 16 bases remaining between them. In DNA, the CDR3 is TGTGCCAGCAGTTCCCCCCGGGGGGGTTCCTATGGCTACACCTTC. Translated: CASSSPRGGSYGYTF.

In DNA, the CDR3 is TGTGCCAGCAGCTTAGCGGGGGGAACCTACGAGCAGTACTTC. It specifies CASSLAGGTYEQYF. The chain recombines TRBV27 with TRBJ2-7, with 10 bases lining up with TRBD2. Trimming cost V 6 bases and J 2 bases; bases outside gene matches: 4. This CDR3 is built from 14 residues. The germline gives CDR1 MNHEY, CDR2 SMNVEV (reference sequence).

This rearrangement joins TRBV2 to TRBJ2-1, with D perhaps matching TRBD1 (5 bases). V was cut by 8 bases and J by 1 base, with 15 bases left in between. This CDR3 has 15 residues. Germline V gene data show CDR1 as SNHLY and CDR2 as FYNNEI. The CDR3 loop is CASSPRDNSYNEQFF. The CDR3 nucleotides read TGTGCCAGCTCGCCCAGGGATAATTCCTACAATGAGCAGTTCTTC.

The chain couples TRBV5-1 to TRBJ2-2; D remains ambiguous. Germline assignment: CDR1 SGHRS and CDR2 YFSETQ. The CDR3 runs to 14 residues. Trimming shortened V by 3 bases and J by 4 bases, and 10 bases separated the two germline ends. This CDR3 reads CASSSPGRTGELFF. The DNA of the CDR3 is TGCGCCAGCAGCTCCCCGGGTCGCACCGGGGAGCTGTTTTTT. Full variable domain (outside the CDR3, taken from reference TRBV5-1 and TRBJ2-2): KAGVTQTPRYLIKTRGQQVTLSCSPISGHRSVSWYQQTPGQGLQFLFEYFSETQRNKGNFPGRFSGRQFSNSRSEMNVSTLELGDSALYLCASSSPGRTGELFFGEGSRLTVL.

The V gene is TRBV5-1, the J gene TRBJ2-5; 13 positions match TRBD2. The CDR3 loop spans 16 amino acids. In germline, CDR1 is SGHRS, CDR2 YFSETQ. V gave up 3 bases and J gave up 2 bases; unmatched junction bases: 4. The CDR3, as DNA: TGCGCCAGCAGCTCGGGGACTAGCGGGGAACAAGAGACCCAGTACTTC. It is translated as CASSSGTSGEQETQYF.

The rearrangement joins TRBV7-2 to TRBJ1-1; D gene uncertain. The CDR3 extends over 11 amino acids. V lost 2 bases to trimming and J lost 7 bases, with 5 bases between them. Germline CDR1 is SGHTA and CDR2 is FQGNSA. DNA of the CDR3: TGTGCCAGCAGCTTACTGAGTGAAGCTTTCTTT. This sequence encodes CASSLLSEAFF.

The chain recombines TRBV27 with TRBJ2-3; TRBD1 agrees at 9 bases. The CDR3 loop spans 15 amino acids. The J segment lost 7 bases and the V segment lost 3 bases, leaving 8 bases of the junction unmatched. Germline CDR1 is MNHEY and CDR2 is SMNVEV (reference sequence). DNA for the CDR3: TGTGCCAGCAGTTTCGGACAGGGGTCCTCATATACGCAGTATTTT. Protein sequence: CASSFGQGSSYTQYF.

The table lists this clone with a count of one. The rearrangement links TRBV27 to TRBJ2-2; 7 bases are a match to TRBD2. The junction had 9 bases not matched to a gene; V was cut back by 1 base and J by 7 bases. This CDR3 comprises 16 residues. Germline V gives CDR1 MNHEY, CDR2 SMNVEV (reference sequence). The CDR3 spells CASSLFVGLDNGELFF. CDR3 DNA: TGTGCCAGCAGTTTATTCGTCGGACTAGATAACGGGGAGCTGTTTTTT.

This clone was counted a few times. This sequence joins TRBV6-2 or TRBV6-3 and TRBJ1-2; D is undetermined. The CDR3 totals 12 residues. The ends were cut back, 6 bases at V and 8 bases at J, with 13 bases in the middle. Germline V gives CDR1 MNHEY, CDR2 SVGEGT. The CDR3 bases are TGTGCCAGCAGCGGAGATGATAGAGGCTACACCTTC. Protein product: CASSGDDRGYTF.

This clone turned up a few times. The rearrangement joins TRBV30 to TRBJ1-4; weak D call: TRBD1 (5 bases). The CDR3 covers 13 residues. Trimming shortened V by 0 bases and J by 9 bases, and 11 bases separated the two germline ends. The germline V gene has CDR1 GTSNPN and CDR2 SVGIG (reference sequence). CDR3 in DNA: TGTGCCTGGAGTGTACAGGATTTGAAAAAACTGTTTTTT. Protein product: CAWSVQDLKKLFF.

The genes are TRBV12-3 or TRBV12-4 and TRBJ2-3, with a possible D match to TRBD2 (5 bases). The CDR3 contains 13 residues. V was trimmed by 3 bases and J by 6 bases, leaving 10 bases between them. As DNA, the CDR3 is TGTGCCAGCAGTTTGACTACAGCGGATACGCAGTATTTT. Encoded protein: CASSLTTADTQYF.

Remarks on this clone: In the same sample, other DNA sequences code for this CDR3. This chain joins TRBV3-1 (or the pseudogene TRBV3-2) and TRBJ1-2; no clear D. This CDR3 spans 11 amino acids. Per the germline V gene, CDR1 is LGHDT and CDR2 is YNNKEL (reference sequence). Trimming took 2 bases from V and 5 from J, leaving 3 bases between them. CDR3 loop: CASSQQYGYTF. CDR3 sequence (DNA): TGTGCCAGCAGCCAACAGTATGGCTACACCTTC.

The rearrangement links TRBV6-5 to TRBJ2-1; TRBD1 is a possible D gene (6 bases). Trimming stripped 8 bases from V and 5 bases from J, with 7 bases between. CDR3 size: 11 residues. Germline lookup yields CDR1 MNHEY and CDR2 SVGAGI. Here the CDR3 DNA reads TGTGCCAGCCACAGGGACAATGAGCAGTTCTTC. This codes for CASHRDNEQFF.

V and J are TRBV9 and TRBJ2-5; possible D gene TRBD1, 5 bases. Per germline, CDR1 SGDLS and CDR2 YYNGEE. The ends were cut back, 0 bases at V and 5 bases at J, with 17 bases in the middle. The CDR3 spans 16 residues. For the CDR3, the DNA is TGTGCCAGCAGCGTAGACAGTCAGGGTAAATTCGAGACCCAGTACTTC. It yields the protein CASSVDSQGKFETQYF.

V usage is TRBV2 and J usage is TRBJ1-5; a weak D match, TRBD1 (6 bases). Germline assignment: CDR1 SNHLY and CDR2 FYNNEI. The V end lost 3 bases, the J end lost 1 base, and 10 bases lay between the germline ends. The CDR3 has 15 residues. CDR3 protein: CASSDKDRSNQPQHF. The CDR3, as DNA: TGTGCCAGCAGTGATAAAGACAGGAGCAATCAGCCCCAGCATTTT.

The CDR3 spells CASSRLTNQPQHF. The CDR3 DNA follows: TGTGCCAGCAGCCGATTAACTAATCAGCCCCAGCATTTT. V is TRBV16 and J is TRBJ1-5; D unclear. This CDR3 is 13 amino acids long. V lost 4 bases and J lost 4, with 8 bases in between. Per the germline V gene, CDR1 is KGHSY and CDR2 is FQNENV. The entire variable domain, with the rest obtained from reference TRBV16 and TRBJ1-5, is as follows: GEEVAQTPKHLVRGEGQKAKLYCAPIKGHSYVFWYQQVLKNEFKFLISFQNENVFDETGMPKERFSAKCLPNSPCSLEIQATKLEDSAVYFCASSRLTNQPQHFGDGTRLSIL.

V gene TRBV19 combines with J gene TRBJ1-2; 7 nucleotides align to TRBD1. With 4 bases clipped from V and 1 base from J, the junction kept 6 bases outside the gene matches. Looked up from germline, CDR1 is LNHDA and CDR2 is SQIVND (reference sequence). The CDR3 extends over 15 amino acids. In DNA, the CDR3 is TGTGCCAGTAGTACTGGGACAGAAATTAACTATGGCTACACCTTC. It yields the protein CASSTGTEINYGYTF.

CDR3 in DNA: TGTGCCAGCTCACCGCCCAGCGAAGAGACCCAGTACTTC. Translated: CASSPPSEETQYF. The chain carries TRBV18 and TRBJ2-5; no definite D call. V was cut by 3 bases and J by 3 bases, with 8 bases left in between. Germline CDR1 and CDR2: KGHSH and LQKENI. This CDR3 has 13 amino acids.

CDR3 DNA sequence: TGTGCCAGCAGCTTGGATTTTTCAGATGGCTACACCTTC. It codes for CASSLDFSDGYTF. This chain uses TRBV5-4 with TRBJ1-2; no firm D call. Germline V lookup: CDR1 SGHNT, CDR2 YYREEE (reference sequence). This CDR3 spans 13 amino acids. The ends were cut back, 0 bases at V and 6 bases at J, with 9 bases in the middle. The whole variable domain, remainder taken from reference TRBV5-4 and TRBJ1-2, is ETGVTQSPTHLIKTRGQQVTLRCSSQSGHNTVSWYQQALGQGPQFIFQYYREEENGRGNFPPRFSGLQFPNYSSELNVNALELDDSALYLCASSLDFSDGYTFGSGTRLTVV.